This TCR beta chain was profiled in a study of Graves' ophthalmopathy and Graves' hyperthyroidism. The authors amplified TCR beta CDR3 regions from RNA transcripts. Following a first-round RT-PCR that used HTBI primers, a second-round multiplex PCR was carried out. TCRdb itself ran the multiplex PCR reads through MiXCR, one entry per CDR3 protein. The repertoire holds about 550,000 distinct CDR3 sequences, 35% to 40% seen once, with around 4.6% in the top ten. This receptor was identified in an adult man with Graves' hyperthyroidism. The material sequenced was peripheral blood or thyroid tissue (not recorded which).

CDR3 protein: CASSLSDGVNYGYTF. The CDR3 DNA is TGTGCCAGCAGCTTATCGGATGGGGTTAACTATGGCTACACCTTC. The genes are TRBV7-9 and TRBJ1-2, with D hard to call. The germline CDR1 and CDR2 sequences are SEHNR and FQNEAQ (reference sequence). V lost 2 bases to trimming and J lost 1 base, with 11 bases between them. CDR3 length: 15 residues.